Sequencing of this TCR beta chain was carried out in a study of blood T cell repertoires in COVID-19. Study background: Some COVID-19 samples were acute and others convalescent; all came from the United States, Italy and Spain. The cDNA or gDNA used as material had been derived from T cells, B-cell-depleted T cells, or PBMCs.

Authors' analysis steps: Cell counts per sample came from amplifying reference gene primers. TCRdb's copy holds only in-frame clones and misses some; the assay was immunoSEQ multiplex PCR. That table supplies the V and J calls and clone size; D and trimming were determined from the DNA. Found here are about 76,000 clones, approximately 85% of them singletons; the top ten hold roughly 9.8%. Germline-derived CDR1 and CDR2 are SGHTA and FQGTGA. V lost 3 bases, J lost 6 bases, and 12 bases lay in between. The CDR3 covers 14 residues. Seattle patients were enrolled during active infection and followed longitudinally.

The specimen was peripheral blood. The source is a man aged 55 to 70 with COVID-19, enrolled during active disease. The chain is built from TRBV7-3 and TRBJ2-1; the D is unclear. The CDR3 DNA reads as TGTGCCAGCAGCTTCTCGGTCGTCGGCAATGAGCAGTTCTTC. This encodes CASSFSVVGNEQFF.